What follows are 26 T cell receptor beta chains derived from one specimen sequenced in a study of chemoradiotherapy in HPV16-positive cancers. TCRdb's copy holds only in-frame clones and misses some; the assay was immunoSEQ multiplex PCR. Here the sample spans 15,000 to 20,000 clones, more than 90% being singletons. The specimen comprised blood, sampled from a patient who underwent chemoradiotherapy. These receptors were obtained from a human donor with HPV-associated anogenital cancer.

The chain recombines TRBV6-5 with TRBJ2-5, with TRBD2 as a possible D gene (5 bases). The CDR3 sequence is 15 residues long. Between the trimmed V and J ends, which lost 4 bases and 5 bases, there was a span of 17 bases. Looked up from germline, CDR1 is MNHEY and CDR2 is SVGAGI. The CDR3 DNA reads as TGTGCCAGCAGTTCCCCTAGCCGCCCCGGGGAGACCCAGTACTTC. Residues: CASSSPSRPGETQYF.

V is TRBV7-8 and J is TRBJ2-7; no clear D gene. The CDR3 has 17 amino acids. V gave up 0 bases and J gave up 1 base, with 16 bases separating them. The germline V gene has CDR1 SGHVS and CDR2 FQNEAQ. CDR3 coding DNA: TGTGCCAGCAGCTTAGCGCGTGACATCGAAGGGTCCTACGAGCAGTACGTC. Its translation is CASSLARDIEGSYEQYV.

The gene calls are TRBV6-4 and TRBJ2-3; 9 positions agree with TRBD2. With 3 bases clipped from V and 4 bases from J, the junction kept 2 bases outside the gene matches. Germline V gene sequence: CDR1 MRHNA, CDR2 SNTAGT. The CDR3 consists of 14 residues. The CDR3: CASSERGGPDTQYF. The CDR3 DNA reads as TGTGCCAGCAGTGAGCGGGGGGGCCCAGATACGCAGTATTTT.

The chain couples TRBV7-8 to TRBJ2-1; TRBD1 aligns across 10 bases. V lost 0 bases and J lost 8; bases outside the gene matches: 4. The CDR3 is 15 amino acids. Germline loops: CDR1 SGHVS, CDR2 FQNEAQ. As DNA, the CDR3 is TGTGCCAGCAGCTTAGCAGGGGACAGGGGCCATGAGCAGTTCTTC. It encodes CASSLAGDRGHEQFF.

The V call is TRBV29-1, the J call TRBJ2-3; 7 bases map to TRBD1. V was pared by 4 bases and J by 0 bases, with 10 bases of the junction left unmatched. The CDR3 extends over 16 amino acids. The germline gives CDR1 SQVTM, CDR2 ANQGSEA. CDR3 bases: TGCAGCGTTGGACAGGGCACCTCTTCTAGCACAGATACGCAGTATTTT. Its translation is CSVGQGTSSSTDTQYF.

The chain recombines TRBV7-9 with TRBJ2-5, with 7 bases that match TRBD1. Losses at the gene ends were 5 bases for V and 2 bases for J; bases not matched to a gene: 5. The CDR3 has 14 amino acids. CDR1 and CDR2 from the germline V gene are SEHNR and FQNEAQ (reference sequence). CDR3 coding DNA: TGTGCCAGCAGCATCCGGGACAGACAAGAGACCCAGTACTTC. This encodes CASSIRDRQETQYF.

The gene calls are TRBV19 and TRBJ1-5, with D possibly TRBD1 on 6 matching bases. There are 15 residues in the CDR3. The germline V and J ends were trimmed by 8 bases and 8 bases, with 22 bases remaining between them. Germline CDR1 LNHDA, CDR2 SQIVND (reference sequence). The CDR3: CASEGQMTLKEPQHF. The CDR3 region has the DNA TGTGCCAGTGAAGGACAGATGACTCTCAAGGAGCCCCAGCATTTT. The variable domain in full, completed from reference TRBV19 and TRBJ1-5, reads DGGITQSPKYLFRKEGQNVTLSCEQNLNHDAMYWYRQDPGQGLRLIYYSQIVNDFQKGDIAEGYSVSREKKESFPLTVTSAQKNPTAFYLCASEGQMTLKEPQHFGDGTRLSIL.

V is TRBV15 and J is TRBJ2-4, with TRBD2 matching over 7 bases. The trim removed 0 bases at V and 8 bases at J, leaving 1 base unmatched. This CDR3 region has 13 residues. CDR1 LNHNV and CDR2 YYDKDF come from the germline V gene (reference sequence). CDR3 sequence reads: CATSRDRGDIQYF. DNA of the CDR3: TGTGCCACCAGCAGAGATCGGGGGGACATTCAGTACTTC. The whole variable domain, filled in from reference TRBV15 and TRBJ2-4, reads DAMVIQNPRYQVTQFGKPVTLSCSQTLNHNVMYWYQQKSSQAPKLLFHYYDKDFNNEADTPDNFQSRRPNTSFCFLDIRSPGLGDTAMYLCATSRDRGDIQYFGAGTRLSVL.

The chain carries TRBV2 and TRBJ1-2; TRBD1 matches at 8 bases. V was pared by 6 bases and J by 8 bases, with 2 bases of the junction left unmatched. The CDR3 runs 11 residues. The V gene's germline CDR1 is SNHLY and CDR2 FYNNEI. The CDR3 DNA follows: TGTGCCAGCAGGGACAGGGTCGGCTACACCTTC. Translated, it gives CASRDRVGYTF.

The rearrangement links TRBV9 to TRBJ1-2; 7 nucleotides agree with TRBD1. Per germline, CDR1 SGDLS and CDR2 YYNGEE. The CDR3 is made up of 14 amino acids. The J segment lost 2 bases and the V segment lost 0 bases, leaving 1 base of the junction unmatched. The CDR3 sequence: CASSVGGQNYGYTF. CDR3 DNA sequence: TGTGCCAGCAGCGTAGGGGGACAGAACTATGGCTACACCTTC.

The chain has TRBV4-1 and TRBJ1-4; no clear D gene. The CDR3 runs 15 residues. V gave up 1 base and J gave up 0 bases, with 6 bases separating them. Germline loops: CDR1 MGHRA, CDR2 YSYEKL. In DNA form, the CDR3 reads TGCGCCAGCAGCCAAGGAGTTGCAACTAATGAAAAACTGTTTTTT. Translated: CASSQGVATNEKLFF.

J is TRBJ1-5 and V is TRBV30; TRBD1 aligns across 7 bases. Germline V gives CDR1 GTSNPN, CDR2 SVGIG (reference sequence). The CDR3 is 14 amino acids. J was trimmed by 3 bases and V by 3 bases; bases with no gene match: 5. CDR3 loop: CAWSTGVSNQPQHF. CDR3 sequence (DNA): TGTGCCTGGAGCACAGGGGTGTCCAATCAGCCCCAGCATTTT.

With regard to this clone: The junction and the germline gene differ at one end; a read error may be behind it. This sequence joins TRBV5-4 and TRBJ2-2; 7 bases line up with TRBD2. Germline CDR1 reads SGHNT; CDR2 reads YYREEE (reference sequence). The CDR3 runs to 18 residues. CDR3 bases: TGCGCCAGCAGCCAAGAAGTGCTAGCGGTACTGAACACCGGGGAGCTGTTTTTT. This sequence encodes CASSQEVLAVLNTGELFF.

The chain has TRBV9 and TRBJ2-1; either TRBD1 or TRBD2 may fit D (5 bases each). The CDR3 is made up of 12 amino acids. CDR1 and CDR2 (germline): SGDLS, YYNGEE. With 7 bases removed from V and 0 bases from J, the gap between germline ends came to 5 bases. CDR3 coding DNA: TGTGCCAGCGGGGGCTCCTACAATGAGCAGTTCTTC. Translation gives CASGGSYNEQFF.

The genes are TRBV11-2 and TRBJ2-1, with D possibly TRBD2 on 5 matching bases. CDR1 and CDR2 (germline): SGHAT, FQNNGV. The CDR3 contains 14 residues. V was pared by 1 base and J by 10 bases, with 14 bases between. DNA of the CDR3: TGTGCCAGCAGCTTAGTAGTGCTCGAGGGAGAGCAGTTCTTC. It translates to CASSLVVLEGEQFF.

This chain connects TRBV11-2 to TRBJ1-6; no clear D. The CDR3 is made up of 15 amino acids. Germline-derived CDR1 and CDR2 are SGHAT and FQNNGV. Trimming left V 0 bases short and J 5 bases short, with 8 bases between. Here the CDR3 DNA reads TGTGCCAGCAGCTTAGATGGGCCGAATAATTCACCCCTCCACTTT. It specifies CASSLDGPNNSPLHF.

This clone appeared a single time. The DNA for the CDR3 is TGTGCCGTTTCGGAGCTACGGGGGCAGTACTTC. Amino acids: CAVSELRGQYF. The genes are TRBV10-3 and TRBJ2-7; TRBD2 might be the D (5 bases). Trimming shortened V by 11 bases and J by 9 bases, and 17 bases separated the two germline ends. The CDR3 extends over 11 amino acids. Germline V gives CDR1 ENHRY, CDR2 SYGVKD.

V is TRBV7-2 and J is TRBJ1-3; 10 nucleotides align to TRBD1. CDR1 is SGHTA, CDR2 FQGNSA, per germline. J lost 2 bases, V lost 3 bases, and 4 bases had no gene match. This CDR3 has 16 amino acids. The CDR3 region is CASSFTGTGAGNTIYF. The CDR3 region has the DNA TGTGCCAGCAGCTTTACCGGGACAGGGGCTGGAAACACCATATATTTT.

The CDR3 loop reads CAGQGTSGGNTDTQYF. The CDR3 DNA is TGTGCCGGGCAGGGGACTAGCGGGGGAAACACAGATACGCAGTATTTT. V usage is TRBV7-8 and J usage is TRBJ2-3; 14 bases align to TRBD2. V was clipped by 11 bases and J by 2 bases; unmatched bases: 9. The CDR3 extends over 16 amino acids. CDR1 and CDR2 from the germline V gene are SGHVS and FQNEAQ. The variable domain in full, with the rest retrieved from reference TRBV7-8 and TRBJ2-3, is GAGVSQSPRYKVAKRGQDVALRCDPISGHVSLFWYQQALGQGPEFLTYFQNEAQLDKSGLPSDRFFAERPEGSVSTLKIQRTQQEDSAVYLCAGQGTSGGNTDTQYFGPGTRLTVL.

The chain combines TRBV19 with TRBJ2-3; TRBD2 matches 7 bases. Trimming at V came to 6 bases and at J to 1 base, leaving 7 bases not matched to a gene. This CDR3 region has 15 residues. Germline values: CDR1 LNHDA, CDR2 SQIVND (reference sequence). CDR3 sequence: CASSLLASGTDTQYF. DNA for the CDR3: TGTGCCAGTAGCCTACTAGCGTCGGGCACAGATACGCAGTATTTT.

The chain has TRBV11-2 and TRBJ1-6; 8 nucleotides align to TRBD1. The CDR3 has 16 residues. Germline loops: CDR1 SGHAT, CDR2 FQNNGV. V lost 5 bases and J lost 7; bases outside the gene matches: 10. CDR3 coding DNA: TGTGCCAGCAGCCCAAGCGACAGGGGTCGAAATTCACCCCTCCACTTT. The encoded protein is CASSPSDRGRNSPLHF.

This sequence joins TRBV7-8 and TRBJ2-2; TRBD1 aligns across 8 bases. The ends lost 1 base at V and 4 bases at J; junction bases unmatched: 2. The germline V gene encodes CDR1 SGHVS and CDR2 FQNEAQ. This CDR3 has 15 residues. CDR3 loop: CASSLGQGITGELFF. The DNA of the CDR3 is TGTGCCAGCAGCTTAGGACAGGGGATCACCGGGGAGCTGTTTTTT.

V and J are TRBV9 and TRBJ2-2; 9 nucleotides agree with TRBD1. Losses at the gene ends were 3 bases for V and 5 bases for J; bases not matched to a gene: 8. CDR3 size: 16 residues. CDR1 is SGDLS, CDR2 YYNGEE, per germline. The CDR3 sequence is CASSAQGTGMTGELFF. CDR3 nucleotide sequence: TGTGCCAGCAGCGCCCAAGGGACAGGGATGACCGGGGAGCTGTTTTTT.

The CDR3 DNA reads as TGCGCCAGCAGCTTGGCCGCAGGGGGCACTGAAGCTTTCTTT. It is translated as CASSLAAGGTEAFF. V and J are TRBV5-1 and TRBJ1-1; 7 nucleotides line up with TRBD1. The CDR3 is made up of 14 amino acids. V trimming: 0 bases; J trimming: 4 bases; junction bases outside the gene matches: 3. Germline-derived CDR1 and CDR2 are SGHRS and YFSETQ.

CDR3 residues: CASSKSFSGRQETQYF. The CDR3 bases are TGTGCCAGCAGCAAAAGCTTCAGCGGGAGGCAAGAGACCCAGTACTTC. The J gene is TRBJ2-5, the V gene TRBV7-6; 9 bases line up with TRBD2. The CDR3 consists of 16 residues. The junction had 9 bases not matched to a gene; V was cut back by 5 bases and J by 2 bases. Germline V gives CDR1 SGHVS, CDR2 FNYEAQ.

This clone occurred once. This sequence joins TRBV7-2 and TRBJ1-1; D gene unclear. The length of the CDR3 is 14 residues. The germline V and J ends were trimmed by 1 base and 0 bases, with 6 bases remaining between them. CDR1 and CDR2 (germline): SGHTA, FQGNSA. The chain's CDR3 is CASSLVYMNTEAFF. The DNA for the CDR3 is TGTGCCAGCAGCTTAGTATACATGAACACTGAAGCTTTCTTT.